The next 20 T cell receptor beta chains were all read from a single sample in a study of cytomegalovirus exposure and HLA in healthy donors. The PCR ran on 60 Vbeta and 13 Jbeta primers. Assay used: immunoSEQ multiplex PCR; TCRdb lists only in-frame clones, some missing. This table has about 130,000 clones, roughly 83% appearing once. Sample: PBMCs. The receptors were sampled from a man aged 18 to 35 in good health and CMV-seronegative.

The J gene is TRBJ1-5, the V gene TRBV7-9; no definite D call. CDR1 and CDR2 (germline): SEHNR, FQNEAQ (reference sequence). CDR3 size: 15 residues. V dropped 1 base and J dropped 6 bases, with 13 bases sitting between them. The CDR3: CASSLGYSVGQPQHF. In DNA form, the CDR3 reads TGTGCCAGCAGCTTAGGGTACAGTGTCGGTCAGCCCCAGCATTTT.

The chain links TRBV7-3 to TRBJ2-2; TRBD1 agrees at 7 bases. CDR1 SGHTA and CDR2 FQGTGA come from the germline V gene. V was clipped by 5 bases and J by 3 bases; unmatched bases: 3. There are 14 residues in the CDR3. The CDR3 DNA follows: TGTGCCAGCAGCACGGGACAGTACACCGGGGAGCTGTTTTTT. This translates into CASSTGQYTGELFF.

The chain joins TRBV2 to TRBJ1-2, with a weak D call TRBD1 (6 bases). The CDR3 is 13 residues long. V gave up 5 bases and J gave up 6 bases, with 13 bases separating them. Germline V lookup: CDR1 SNHLY, CDR2 FYNNEI. CDR3 DNA sequence: TGTGCCAGCAGTCTTACAGGGATTAATGGCTACACCTTC. It is translated as CASSLTGINGYTF.

This chain joins TRBV5-1 and TRBJ2-5, with D possibly matching TRBD1 (5 bases). Trimming took 5 bases from V and 3 from J, leaving 8 bases between them. This CDR3 spans 12 amino acids. Germline CDR1 and CDR2: SGHRS and YFSETQ. For the CDR3, the DNA is TGCGCCAGCAGGGAAGGGGAAGAGACCCAGTACTTC. Its translation: CASREGEETQYF.

This clone was seen once. CDR3 in DNA: TGTGCCAGCAGCTCGGGACTAGCAGAGCGGGGGGCGCAGTATTTT. It translates to CASSSGLAERGAQYF. The gene calls are TRBV5-4 and TRBJ2-3; 9 positions match TRBD2. The CDR3 extends over 15 amino acids. The J segment lost 10 bases and the V segment lost 3 bases, leaving 12 bases of the junction unmatched. CDR1 is SGHNT, CDR2 YYREEE, per germline (reference sequence).

The gene calls are TRBV27 and TRBJ2-2; 12 bases are shared with TRBD2. The CDR3 length is 19 residues. Unmatched junction bases numbered 11, after V lost 6 bases and J lost 0 bases. Germline loops: CDR1 MNHEY, CDR2 SMNVEV (reference sequence). CDR3 sequence: CASRGGTSGYFANTGELFF. CDR3 DNA sequence: TGTGCCAGCAGGGGGGGGACTAGCGGGTACTTCGCGAACACCGGGGAGCTGTTTTTT.

The J gene is TRBJ2-7, the V gene TRBV10-1, with 7 bases matching TRBD1. Trimming took 7 bases from V and 1 from J; bases not matched to a gene: 19. Germline assignment: CDR1 WNHNN and CDR2 SYGVQD (reference sequence). The CDR3 has 18 residues. CDR3 DNA sequence: TGCGCCAGCACAACCCGGGACAGTAGGGGAGTCGGGTCCTACGAGCAGTACGTC. Encoded protein: CASTTRDSRGVGSYEQYV.

The chain joins TRBV5-1 to TRBJ2-7; possible D gene TRBD1, 5 bases. The germline gives CDR1 SGHRS, CDR2 YFSETQ. The V and J ends lost 0 bases and 2 bases respectively, with 9 bases between them. This CDR3 is built from 14 residues. CDR3 region: CASSLARATYEQYF. In nucleotides, the CDR3 is TGCGCCAGCAGCTTGGCCAGGGCCACCTACGAGCAGTACTTC. The whole variable domain, filled in from reference TRBV5-1 and TRBJ2-7, reads KAGVTQTPRYLIKTRGQQVTLSCSPISGHRSVSWYQQTPGQGLQFLFEYFSETQRNKGNFPGRFSGRQFSNSRSEMNVSTLELGDSALYLCASSLARATYEQYFGPGTRLTVT.

This clone came up a few times. This chain links TRBV4-3 with TRBJ2-1; no clear D. V was clipped by 3 bases and J by 1 base, with 13 bases between them. Germline values: CDR1 LGHNA, CDR2 YSLEER. The CDR3 sequence is 16 residues long. The CDR3 spells CASSQASEFSYNEQFF. The CDR3, as DNA: TGCGCCAGCAGCCAGGCAAGCGAGTTTTCCTACAATGAGCAGTTCTTC.

The V and J genes are TRBV28 and TRBJ1-1, with D possibly being TRBD1 (6 bases). V was shortened by 8 bases and J by 0 bases, with 13 bases between the two germline ends. Germline CDR1 reads MDHEN; CDR2 reads SYDVKM. This CDR3 has 14 amino acids. The DNA for the CDR3 is TGTGCCAGCCAAAGGGGGGGCATGAACACTGAAGCTTTCTTT. Translating gives CASQRGGMNTEAFF.

This clone was found once. The gene calls are TRBV7-2 and TRBJ2-7; D remains ambiguous. V gave up 3 bases and J gave up 6 bases, with 9 bases separating them. This CDR3 spans 12 amino acids. Germline V gives CDR1 SGHTA, CDR2 FQGNSA. The CDR3 loop reads CASSLEFTEQYF. CDR3 nucleotide sequence: TGTGCCAGCAGCTTGGAGTTTACCGAGCAGTACTTC. The entire variable domain, with the rest obtained from reference TRBV7-2 and TRBJ2-7, is as follows: GAGVSQSPSNKVTEKGKDVELRCDPISGHTALYWYRQSLGQGLEFLIYFQGNSAPDKSGLPSDRFSAERTGGSVSTLTIQRTQQEDSAVYLCASSLEFTEQYFGPGTRLTVT.

V usage is TRBV30 and J usage is TRBJ2-7, with 7 bases matching TRBD1. The ends lost 2 bases at V and 5 bases at J; junction bases unmatched: 6. Germline assignment: CDR1 GTSNPN and CDR2 SVGIG (reference sequence). The CDR3 sequence is 13 residues long. CDR3 nucleotides: TGTGCCTGGAGTCCCCGACAGGGCGACGAGCAGTACGTC. The encoded protein is CAWSPRQGDEQYV.

As concerns this clone: A read error may account for a junction end that differs from germline. This chain links TRBV7-3 with TRBJ2-1; D may be TRBD2 (7 bases). This CDR3 is 15 amino acids long. Germline V gene sequence: CDR1 SGHTA, CDR2 FQGTGA. CDR3 amino acids: CASRDLDLPLGGQLF. The DNA for the CDR3 is TGTGCCAGCCGTGATCTAGATCTCCCCCTGGGGGGGCAGCTCTTC.

The CDR3 nucleotides read TGTGCCAGCGTGGGGGGACTAGCGTTGTACAATGAGCAGTTCTTC. This translates into CASVGGLALYNEQFF. The chain recombines TRBV28 with TRBJ2-1, with 10 bases fitting TRBD2. CDR1 is MDHEN, CDR2 SYDVKM, per germline. The CDR3 spans 15 residues. V lost 8 bases and J lost 4; bases outside the gene matches: 8.

The chain joins TRBV6-6 to TRBJ1-2; 7 nucleotides align to TRBD1. CDR3 length: 16 residues. V dropped 5 bases and J dropped 3; count of bases not matched to a gene: 12. In germline, CDR1 is MNHNY, CDR2 SVGAGI (reference sequence). DNA for the CDR3: TGTGCCAGCAGTGCCACTACACCGGACAGGTACTATGGCTACACCTTC. It codes for CASSATTPDRYYGYTF.

This clone was counted once. The V gene is TRBV30, the J gene TRBJ1-6, with 7 bases matching TRBD1. This CDR3 contains 17 residues. Germline V gene sequence: CDR1 GTSNPN, CDR2 SVGIG (reference sequence). The V gene end was trimmed by 0 bases and the J gene end by 0 bases; junction bases not matched to a gene: 5. The CDR3 here is CAWSVSDRDSYNSPLHF. The CDR3 coding sequence is TGTGCCTGGAGTGTATCCGACAGGGACTCCTATAATTCACCCCTCCACTTT.

In the case of this clone: Other DNA sequences in the same sample also yield this CDR3. The chain joins TRBV4-2 to TRBJ2-1; D gene uncertain. V shed 1 base and J shed 10 bases, with 11 bases lying between them. The length of the CDR3 is 13 residues. Germline V gene sequence: CDR1 LGHNA, CDR2 YNFKEQ. Written as DNA, the CDR3 is TGTGCCAGCAGCCAAGGCGGTGGCAACGAGCAGTTCTTC. This codes for CASSQGGGNEQFF.

V and J are TRBV7-8 and TRBJ2-3, with D unresolved. Between the trimmed V and J ends, which lost 6 bases and 8 bases, there was a span of 9 bases. Germline assignment: CDR1 SGHVS and CDR2 FQNEAQ. The CDR3 sequence is 11 residues long. The CDR3 nucleotides read TGTGCCAGCAGGGGCCGTGGTACGCAGTATTTT. This sequence encodes CASRGRGTQYF.

The chain carries TRBV28 and TRBJ1-2; 9 bases match TRBD1. The CDR3 covers 15 residues. With 4 bases clipped from V and 8 bases from J, the junction kept 11 bases outside the gene matches. Per germline, CDR1 MDHEN and CDR2 SYDVKM. The CDR3, as DNA: TGTGCCAGCAGTTCACACGCAACAGGGGGCCGGGGCTACACCTTC. Its translation is CASSSHATGGRGYTF.

V usage is TRBV6-5 and J usage is TRBJ2-5; 7 bases line up with TRBD2. The J call may be mistaken, given a closer DNA end match to TRBJ2-7. This CDR3 contains 15 residues. Germline loops: CDR1 MNHEY, CDR2 SVGAGI. For the CDR3, the DNA is TGTGCCAGCAGTTACGACTTGGGAGCGGGAACCGAGCAGTACTTC. Amino acids: CASSYDLGAGTEQYF.